This T cell receptor beta chain appears in the sequencing data of a study of CD8+ T cells in alopecia areata. The wider study: Patients given treatment had severity scored by the percentage of scalp area affected.

On this clone: Its antigen is still unknown.

Whole-study findings and limits: Possibly because of HLA-related factors, TCR sharing was less clear across patients than in mice. In scalp and blood during tofacitinib, many expanded lesional clones persisted.

Extraction and reverse transcription of RNA yielded cDNA as the sequencing template. Using immunoSEQ multiplex PCR, the repertoire was profiled, and TCRdb retains in-frame clones only, with some absent. The top ten clones hold around 17% of a sample with 95,000 to 100,000 clones, 50% to 60% of them seen once. This sample's treatment: oral pan-JAK inhibitor, 5-10 mg twice daily. The receptor was isolated from a human donor with alopecia areata. The sequences come from CD8+ T cells sorted from blood, collected at roughly week 55, from a patient treated with tofacitinib.

The DNA of the CDR3 is TGTGCCAGCAACCAGGGATGGGGCACTGAAGCTTTCTTT. Its translation is CASNQGWGTEAFF. The chain carries TRBV6-5 and TRBJ1-1; perhaps TRBD1 as D (5 bases). The germline gives CDR1 MNHEY, CDR2 SVGAGI. This CDR3 has 13 residues. Trimming took 7 bases from V and 4 from J, leaving 13 bases between them.